This TCR beta chain is drawn from a study of cytomegalovirus exposure and HLA in healthy donors. Trimming took 5 bases from V and 6 from J, leaving 16 bases between them. The CDR3 covers 15 residues. CDR1 is MDHEN, CDR2 SYDVKM, per germline. Both 60 Vbeta primers and 13 Jbeta primers went into the PCR. Only in-frame clones appear in the TCRdb table, and some are missing; sequencing was by immunoSEQ multiplex PCR. Of 120,000 or so clones in the sample, approximately 80% are singletons; the top ten hold under 6.5%. Overall study results and limits: According to an earlier analysis, most TCR beta V segments yielded productive rearrangements about 87% or about 30% of the time.

A few counts support this clone. The antigen remains unidentified. Sequenced: PBMCs. This TCR was recovered from a man aged 18 to 29 in good health and CMV-seropositive. J is TRBJ1-4 and V is TRBV28; D call uncertain. CDR3 DNA sequence: TGTGCCAGCAGTCCAGCCGAGGATATCGATGAAAAACTGTTTTTT. Protein: CASSPAEDIDEKLFF.